These 25 T cell receptor beta chains originate from one sample sequenced in a study of T cell responses to AZD1222 COVID-19 vaccine. Using immunoSEQ multiplex PCR, the repertoire was profiled, and TCRdb retains in-frame clones only, with some absent. This sample's table reports about 140,000 clones. What was sequenced was peripheral blood. All receptors come from an adult in good health.

The V gene is TRBV3-1 (or the pseudogene TRBV3-2), the J gene TRBJ1-1, with D possibly matching TRBD1 (5 bases). Germline V lookup: CDR1 LGHDT, CDR2 YNNKEL (reference sequence). This CDR3 spans 14 amino acids. The V gene lost 4 bases and the J gene lost 0 bases, with 9 bases spanning the gap. The CDR3 spells CASSLRGMNTEAFF. In nucleotides, the CDR3 is TGTGCCAGCAGCCTCCGGGGGATGAACACTGAAGCTTTCTTT.

The chain employs TRBV6-5 and TRBJ1-1; tentative D call: TRBD1 (5 bases). CDR1 and CDR2 (germline): MNHEY, SVGAGI. This CDR3 is 14 amino acids long. V was trimmed by 4 bases and J by 1 base, leaving 10 bases between them. The CDR3 protein is CASSFRGTNTEAFF. Here the CDR3 DNA reads TGTGCCAGCAGTTTTCGCGGGACGAACACTGAAGCTTTCTTT.

The chain combines TRBV11-3 with TRBJ2-7; 8 bases fit TRBD1. This CDR3 is 13 amino acids long. Trimming removed 4 bases from V and 4 bases from J; junction bases left unmatched: 3. Germline V CDR1 and CDR2: SGHNT, YENEEA. The CDR3 coding sequence is TGTGCCAGCAGCTCAGGGGGCTTTTACGAGCAGTACTTC. It codes for CASSSGGFYEQYF.

V and J are TRBV6-5 and TRBJ1-3; no clear D. CDR1 MNHEY and CDR2 SVGAGI come from the germline V gene. The CDR3 runs 13 residues. Between the trimmed V and J ends, which lost 5 bases and 1 base, there was a span of 6 bases. The CDR3 is CASSTDSGNTIYF. CDR3 sequence (DNA): TGTGCCAGCAGTACGGATTCTGGAAACACCATATATTTT.

The rearrangement links TRBV18 to TRBJ2-3; tentative D call: TRBD2 (6 bases). V dropped 1 base and J dropped 0 bases, with 11 bases sitting between them. Germline V CDR1 and CDR2: KGHSH, LQKENI. CDR3 size: 16 residues. For the CDR3, the DNA is TGTGCCAGCTCACCACAGGAGGGGTCTAGCACAGATACGCAGTATTTT. Amino acid sequence: CASSPQEGSSTDTQYF.

The rearrangement uses TRBV7-2 and TRBJ2-5; 10 bases align to TRBD2. With 5 bases clipped from V and 6 bases from J, the junction kept 12 bases outside the gene matches. CDR1 is SGHTA, CDR2 FQGNSA, per germline. The CDR3 runs 16 residues. The CDR3, as DNA: TGTGCCAGCAGCACCTCAAGCGGGGGGGCCTTAAAGACCCAGTACTTC. Its translation: CASSTSSGGALKTQYF.

The chain joins TRBV27 to TRBJ2-7; tentative D call: TRBD2 (6 bases). The CDR3 is 16 amino acids. Between the trimmed V and J ends, which lost 2 bases and 3 bases, there was a span of 17 bases. Germline CDR1 and CDR2: MNHEY and SMNVEV (reference sequence). The CDR3: CASSLGGGGAGYEQYF. The CDR3 DNA reads TGTGCCAGCAGTTTAGGGGGAGGCGGCGCTGGCTACGAGCAGTACTTC.

The J gene is TRBJ1-1, the V gene TRBV4-1, with TRBD1 matching over 7 bases. The ends lost 3 bases at V and 1 base at J; junction bases unmatched: 8. The V gene's germline CDR1 is MGHRA and CDR2 YSYEKL. The CDR3 totals 16 residues. In nucleotides, the CDR3 is TGCGCCAGCAGCCACCAAGTGCGGACAGGGAACACTGAAGCTTTCTTT. Amino acid sequence: CASSHQVRTGNTEAFF.

This rearrangement joins TRBV30 to TRBJ1-4; the D is unclear. Trimming took 2 bases from V and 0 from J, leaving 13 bases between them. This CDR3 has 16 residues. Germline V gene data show CDR1 as GTSNPN and CDR2 as SVGIG (reference sequence). As DNA, the CDR3 is TGTGCCTGGAGTTCGCAGAAAGAATCAACTAATGAAAAACTGTTTTTT. It specifies CAWSSQKESTNEKLFF.

The chain uses TRBV5-4 and TRBJ1-2; D remains unclear. This CDR3 is built from 12 residues. The V gene's germline CDR1 is SGHNT and CDR2 YYREEE (reference sequence). The V end was cut by 4 bases, the J end by 4 bases, with 8 bases between. The CDR3 nucleotides are TGTGCCAGCAGCCCTGGACCCTATGGCTACACCTTC. It codes for CASSPGPYGYTF.

The CDR3 DNA sequence: TGTGCCAGCAGCTTAAAGGGGACAACTAATGAAAAACTGTTTTTT. Protein sequence: CASSLKGTTNEKLFF. This chain joins TRBV11-2 and TRBJ1-4; maybe TRBD1 (5 bases). The CDR3 has 15 residues. The germline CDR1 and CDR2 sequences are SGHAT and FQNNGV. Deletions cut 2 bases from V and 0 bases from J, with 7 bases between.

V is TRBV5-1 and J is TRBJ2-1; unclear D gene. CDR3 length equals 14 residues. In germline, CDR1 is SGHRS, CDR2 YFSETQ. Trimming cost V 0 bases and J 8 bases, with 12 bases left between them. This chain's CDR3 is CASSLGPRSDEQFF. The CDR3 DNA is TGCGCCAGCAGCTTGGGACCCCGGAGCGATGAGCAGTTCTTC.

The V call is TRBV18, the J call TRBJ2-4; 11 nucleotides agree with TRBD1. CDR3 length: 15 residues. V shed 2 bases and J 8 bases; nucleotides not matched to a gene: 5. Germline assignment: CDR1 KGHSH and CDR2 LQKENI. The CDR3 spells CASSPRTGGGYIQYF. In DNA form, the CDR3 reads TGTGCCAGCTCACCAAGGACAGGGGGCGGTTACATTCAGTACTTC.

The chain recombines TRBV7-7 with TRBJ2-1; maybe TRBD2 (6 bases). V was trimmed by 5 bases and J by 4 bases, leaving 15 bases between them. Per the germline V gene, CDR1 is SSHAT and CDR2 is FNYEAQ (reference sequence). The CDR3 has 15 amino acids. CDR3 DNA: TGTGCCAGCAGCGGCGGGACCTTACCTTACAATGAGCAGTTCTTC. It codes for CASSGGTLPYNEQFF.

The CDR3, as DNA: TGTGCCAGCAGTCCGACAGGACTAGCGGGGGCTTACAATGAGCAGTTCTTC. Translated: CASSPTGLAGAYNEQFF. The chain recombines TRBV27 with TRBJ2-1; 13 nucleotides match TRBD2. The germline V gene has CDR1 MNHEY and CDR2 SMNVEV (reference sequence). The CDR3 consists of 17 residues. V shed 5 bases, J shed 4 bases, and the junction held 8 bases outside the gene matches.

This chain uses TRBV10-3 with TRBJ2-5, with 13 bases that match TRBD2. This CDR3 region has 16 residues. Germline V gene lookup returns CDR1 ENHRY and CDR2 SYGVKD. Trimming cost V 5 bases and J 3 bases; bases outside gene matches: 6. The CDR3 sequence is CAISQTSGGPEETQYF. As DNA, the CDR3 is TGTGCCATCAGTCAGACTAGCGGGGGGCCGGAAGAGACCCAGTACTTC.

The chain has TRBV7-2 and TRBJ1-4; the match to TRBD1 covers 10 bases. This CDR3 comprises 15 residues. V shed 0 bases, J shed 7 bases, and the junction held 2 bases outside the gene matches. Germline V CDR1 and CDR2: SGHTA, FQGNSA. CDR3 bases: TGTGCCAGCAGCTTAGCCGGGACAGGGGCTGAAAAACTGTTTTTT. Protein product: CASSLAGTGAEKLFF.

V is TRBV7-9 and J is TRBJ1-1; D is uncertain. Germline-derived CDR1 and CDR2 are SEHNR and FQNEAQ (reference sequence). Trimming cost V 2 bases and J 4 bases, with 14 bases left between them. The CDR3 is made up of 15 amino acids. CDR3 nucleotides: TGTGCCAGCAGCTTATCGGCAGTTCTGGCCACTGAAGCTTTCTTT. Translated, it gives CASSLSAVLATEAFF. Together with reference TRBV7-9 and TRBJ1-1, the CDR3 gives the full variable domain: DTGVSQNPRHKITKRGQNVTFRCDPISEHNRLYWYRQTLGQGPEFLTYFQNEAQLEKSRLLSDRFSAERPKGSFSTLEIQRTEQGDSAMYLCASSLSAVLATEAFFGQGTRLTVV.

The V call is TRBV7-2, the J call TRBJ1-1; 9 bases match TRBD1. CDR3 length equals 17 residues. Trimming took 5 bases from V and 1 from J; bases not matched to a gene: 11. Germline CDR1 is SGHTA and CDR2 is FQGNSA. CDR3 DNA sequence: TGTGCCAGCAGCAGACAACAGGGGGCTGGGGGGAACACTGAAGCTTTCTTT. This gives the protein CASSRQQGAGGNTEAFF.

This chain links TRBV3-1 (or the pseudogene TRBV3-2) with TRBJ2-2; TRBD2 aligns across 11 bases. The length of the CDR3 is 19 residues. With 4 bases clipped from V and 1 base from J, the junction kept 11 bases outside the gene matches. The V gene's germline CDR1 is LGHDT and CDR2 YNNKEL (reference sequence). CDR3 bases: TGTGCCAGCAGCCGACGGGGACCTAGCGGGGGGAAGAACACCGGGGAGCTGTTTTTT. It is translated as CASSRRGPSGGKNTGELFF.

The gene calls are TRBV11-2 and TRBJ2-7; 7 bases map to TRBD2. V was pared by 4 bases and J by 7 bases, with 10 bases of the junction left unmatched. CDR1 and CDR2 from the germline V gene are SGHAT and FQNNGV. CDR3 length equals 14 residues. The chain's CDR3 is CASSYRTEGGEQYF. In DNA, the CDR3 is TGTGCCAGCAGCTACCGGACCGAGGGAGGGGAGCAGTACTTC. The whole variable domain, filled in from reference TRBV11-2 and TRBJ2-7, reads EAGVAQSPRYKIIEKRQSVAFWCNPISGHATLYWYQQILGQGPKLLIQFQNNGVVDDSQLPKDRFSAERLKGVDSTLKIQPAKLEDSAVYLCASSYRTEGGEQYFGPGTRLTVT.

This chain uses TRBV19 with TRBJ2-7; D ambiguous. Germline V gene sequence: CDR1 LNHDA, CDR2 SQIVND (reference sequence). The V and J ends lost 1 base and 2 bases respectively, with 9 bases between them. CDR3 length: 14 amino acids. The CDR3 sequence is CASSIGFATYEQYF. The CDR3 nucleotides are TGTGCCAGTAGTATAGGCTTTGCCACCTACGAGCAGTACTTC. Based on the CDR3 plus reference TRBV19 and TRBJ2-7, the full variable domain is DGGITQSPKYLFRKEGQNVTLSCEQNLNHDAMYWYRQDPGQGLRLIYYSQIVNDFQKGDIAEGYSVSREKKESFPLTVTSAQKNPTAFYLCASSIGFATYEQYFGPGTRLTVT.

The chain uses TRBV30 and TRBJ1-2; D ambiguous. The CDR3 totals 12 residues. Trimming left V 2 bases short and J 5 bases short, with 9 bases between. The V gene's germline CDR1 is GTSNPN and CDR2 SVGIG (reference sequence). DNA of the CDR3: TGTGCCTGGAGTTTCCTGGCATATGGCTACACCTTC. This gives the protein CAWSFLAYGYTF.

Note on this clone: This specimen includes other DNA sequences encoding the same CDR3. V gene TRBV18 combines with J gene TRBJ1-5; TRBD1 agrees at 9 bases. This CDR3 region has 16 residues. The J segment lost 0 bases and the V segment lost 3 bases, leaving 3 bases of the junction unmatched. Germline values: CDR1 KGHSH, CDR2 LQKENI. The CDR3 sequence: CASSPLGQGSNQPQHF. The CDR3 coding sequence is TGTGCCAGCTCACCCCTGGGACAGGGTAGCAATCAGCCCCAGCATTTT.

This chain uses TRBV7-8 with TRBJ2-4; tentative D call: TRBD2 (6 bases). The V gene lost 5 bases and the J gene lost 9 bases, with 17 bases spanning the gap. The length of the CDR3 is 14 residues. CDR1 SGHVS and CDR2 FQNEAQ come from the germline V gene. CDR3 protein: CASSPFRGEVIQYF. The CDR3 DNA reads as TGTGCCAGCAGCCCATTCCGCGGGGAGGTCATTCAGTACTTC.